The 19 T cell receptor beta chains listed next were all sequenced from one sample in a study of T cell repertoires in cytomegalovirus infection. TCRdb reanalysed the reads using MiXCR and keeps one entry per CDR3 protein. The profile shows about 190,000 distinct CDR3 sequences, roughly 27% of them singletons. Sample: PBMCs. These receptors were taken from a human donor in good health (CMV status not recorded). Some clones in this sample may be carry-over from other donors' samples.

This clonotype was seen many times. The chain combines TRBV12-3 or TRBV12-4 with TRBJ2-1; no reliable D call. Trimming stripped 1 base from V and 9 bases from J, with 10 bases between. This CDR3 contains 13 residues. CDR3: CASSLGGRGEQFF. The CDR3 DNA is TGTGCCAGCAGTTTAGGAGGCCGCGGTGAGCAGTTCTTC.

The chain is built from TRBV2 and TRBJ1-2; D is possibly TRBD1 (6 bases). Per germline, CDR1 SNHLY and CDR2 FYNNEI. The V and J ends lost 7 bases and 6 bases respectively, with 18 bases between them. This CDR3 is 14 amino acids long. The CDR3 DNA sequence: TGTGCCAGCATTCCCCTGATCACAGGGAATGGCTACACCTTC. Protein: CASIPLITGNGYTF. Complete variable domain (other parts from reference TRBV2 and TRBJ1-2): EPEVTQTPSHQVTQMGQEVILRCVPISNHLYFYWYRQILGQKVEFLVSFYNNEISEKSEIFDDQFSVERPDGSNFTLKIRSTKLEDSAMYFCASIPLITGNGYTFGSGTRLTVV.

V is TRBV18 and J is TRBJ1-5; D ambiguous. Trimming took 3 bases from V and 0 from J, leaving 15 bases between them. Per germline, CDR1 KGHSH and CDR2 LQKENI. The CDR3 extends over 17 amino acids. DNA for the CDR3: TGTGCCAGCTCACCTGGAGGGTTATGGAATAGCAATCAGCCCCAGCATTTT. Translating gives CASSPGGLWNSNQPQHF.

There are many counts of this clonotype. The J gene is TRBJ2-5, the V gene TRBV7-8; 9 bases line up with TRBD2. The CDR3 covers 17 residues. V lost 0 bases, J lost 0 bases, and 5 bases stayed unmatched. Looked up from germline, CDR1 is SGHVS and CDR2 is FQNEAQ. DNA of the CDR3: TGTGCCAGCAGCTTAGCGCCGAGCGGGGGGTACCAAGAGACCCAGTACTTC. Translated, it gives CASSLAPSGGYQETQYF.

V usage is TRBV28 and J usage is TRBJ1-1; D unclear. Trimming took off 7 bases at V and 8 bases at J, with 8 bases between the two ends. The CDR3 consists of 10 residues. Germline V CDR1 and CDR2: MDHEN, SYDVKM. CDR3 bases: TGTGCCAGCATCGGGTACGAAGCTTTCTTT. It yields the protein CASIGYEAFF. Full variable domain (rest looked up from reference TRBV28 and TRBJ1-1): DVKVTQSSRYLVKRTGEKVFLECVQDMDHENMFWYRQDPGLGLRLIYFSYDVKMKEKGDIPEGYSVSREKKERFSLILESASTNQTSMYLCASIGYEAFFGQGTRLTVV.

The table lists this clonotype with a few counts. The rearrangement links TRBV12-3 or TRBV12-4 to TRBJ1-5; no firm D call. Trimming shortened V by 3 bases and J by 4 bases, and 7 bases separated the two germline ends. The CDR3 runs 13 residues. CDR3: CASSLRRNQPQHF. DNA of the CDR3: TGTGCCAGCAGTTTGCGCAGAAATCAGCCCCAGCATTTT.

The sample holds many counts of this clonotype. In nucleotides, the CDR3 is TGTGCCAGCAGCTTAGGGGGTAAGACGGACCGTGGCACTGAAGCTTTCTTT. Amino acid sequence: CASSLGGKTDRGTEAFF. V usage is TRBV7-3 and J usage is TRBJ1-1; D possibly corresponds to TRBD1 (5 bases). CDR1 is SGHTA, CDR2 FQGTGA, per germline. The CDR3 extends over 17 amino acids. With 2 bases removed from V and 4 bases from J, the gap between germline ends came to 20 bases. Complete variable domain (other parts from reference TRBV7-3 and TRBJ1-1): GAGVSQTPSNKVTEKGKYVELRCDPISGHTALYWYRQSLGQGPEFLIYFQGTGAADDSGLPNDRFFAVRPEGSVSTLKIQRTERGDSAVYLCASSLGGKTDRGTEAFFGQGTRLTVV.

This rearrangement joins TRBV19 to TRBJ2-1, with 10 bases aligning to TRBD2. CDR3 size: 17 residues. V gave up 7 bases and J gave up 2 bases; unmatched junction bases: 11. Germline CDR1 and CDR2: LNHDA and SQIVND (reference sequence). CDR3 nucleotide sequence: TGTGCCAGTATGCGAGCGGGGGGGTTCTCAGCCTACAATGAGCAGTTCTTC. Translation gives CASMRAGGFSAYNEQFF. Variable domain in full (rest from reference TRBV19 and TRBJ2-1): DGGITQSPKYLFRKEGQNVTLSCEQNLNHDAMYWYRQDPGQGLRLIYYSQIVNDFQKGDIAEGYSVSREKKESFPLTVTSAQKNPTAFYLCASMRAGGFSAYNEQFFGPGTRLTVL.

This clonotype was seen more than once but under ten times. The chain employs TRBV12-3 or TRBV12-4 and TRBJ1-2, with a tentative D call TRBD1 (5 bases). The CDR3 loop spans 11 amino acids. Trimming shortened V by 5 bases and J by 10 bases, and 11 bases separated the two germline ends. CDR3: CASSPQGAYTF. The CDR3 bases are TGTGCCAGCAGTCCTCAGGGAGCCTACACCTTC.

This rearrangement joins TRBV7-3 to TRBJ2-4, with D unresolved. Germline CDR1 is SGHTA and CDR2 is FQGTGA. CDR3 length: 14 amino acids. V was trimmed by 5 bases and J by 8 bases, leaving 16 bases between them. CDR3: CASSPDRSLDIQYF. Written as DNA, the CDR3 is TGTGCCAGCAGCCCGGATAGGAGCTTGGACATTCAGTACTTC.

At least ten counts were recorded for this clonotype. The genes are TRBV4-3 and TRBJ2-3, with D possibly matching TRBD1 (5 bases). V shed 0 bases and J shed 4 bases, with 11 bases lying between them. This CDR3 spans 15 amino acids. The germline gives CDR1 LGHNA, CDR2 YSLEER. This chain's CDR3 is CASSQDISGPDTQYF. The CDR3 bases are TGCGCCAGCAGCCAAGATATTTCAGGGCCAGATACGCAGTATTTT.

The chain employs TRBV2 and TRBJ2-7, with no clear D. Germline V lookup: CDR1 SNHLY, CDR2 FYNNEI. V shed 4 bases and J shed 0 bases, with 4 bases lying between them. There are 12 residues in the CDR3. The CDR3 DNA reads as TGTGCCAGCAGTGTAAGCTCCTACGAGCAGTACTTC. Translated: CASSVSSYEQYF.

This clonotype was detected only a few times. The chain uses TRBV7-9 and TRBJ1-1, with D perhaps TRBD1 (6 bases). The CDR3 has 12 amino acids. Trimming pared 3 bases from V and 10 bases from J, leaving 12 bases between. Germline CDR1 is SEHNR and CDR2 is FQNEAQ (reference sequence). In DNA, the CDR3 is TGTGCCAGCAGCTTCGAGGGGGTCGGAGCTTTCTTT. It is translated as CASSFEGVGAFF. Based on the CDR3 plus reference TRBV7-9 and TRBJ1-1, the full variable domain is DTGVSQNPRHKITKRGQNVTFRCDPISEHNRLYWYRQTLGQGPEFLTYFQNEAQLEKSRLLSDRFSAERPKGSFSTLEIQRTEQGDSAMYLCASSFEGVGAFFGQGTRLTVV.

This clonotype was seen repeatedly, ten times or more. This rearrangement joins TRBV27 to TRBJ1-4; no definite D call. CDR3 size: 16 residues. Trimming took off 0 bases at V and 2 bases at J, with 10 bases between the two ends. CDR1 is MNHEY, CDR2 SMNVEV, per germline (reference sequence). CDR3 loop: CASSLSYGATNEKLFF. In nucleotides, the CDR3 is TGTGCCAGCAGTTTATCGTACGGCGCTACTAATGAAAAACTGTTTTTT.

V gene TRBV29-1 combines with J gene TRBJ1-1, with 8 bases matching TRBD1. J gave up 6 bases and V 6 bases, and 9 bases lay outside the gene matches. Germline V gene data show CDR1 as SQVTM and CDR2 as ANQGSEA. The CDR3 consists of 13 residues. CDR3 sequence reads: CSVLTGEVPEAFF. CDR3 coding DNA: TGCAGCGTCCTGACAGGGGAAGTACCTGAAGCTTTCTTT. Full variable domain (rest looked up from reference TRBV29-1 and TRBJ1-1): SAVISQKPSRDICQRGTSLTIQCQVDSQVTMMFWYRQQPGQSLTLIATANQGSEATYESGFVIDKFPISRPNLTFSTLTVSNMSPEDSSIYLCSVLTGEVPEAFFGQGTRLTVV.

This clonotype was observed a handful of times. The chain uses TRBV5-1 and TRBJ1-1; D is uncertain. The CDR3 covers 13 residues. Germline V gene sequence: CDR1 SGHRS, CDR2 YFSETQ. V lost 1 base to trimming and J lost 2 bases, with 6 bases between them. In nucleotides, the CDR3 is TGCGCCAGCAGCTTGCCCTCAAACACTGAAGCTTTCTTT. It yields the protein CASSLPSNTEAFF.

The chain combines TRBV20-1 with TRBJ1-3; perhaps TRBD1 as D (5 bases). V lost 1 base and J lost 1, with 5 bases in between. CDR3 length: 13 amino acids. CDR1 is DFQATT, CDR2 SNEGSKA, per germline (reference sequence). The CDR3 protein is CSARAGSGNTIYF. The CDR3 nucleotides read TGCAGTGCTAGAGCAGGGTCTGGAAACACCATATATTTT.

This clonotype was found a few times. The chain carries TRBV11-2 and TRBJ2-7, with 7 bases lining up with TRBD2. Germline CDR1 is SGHAT and CDR2 is FQNNGV. V gave up 4 bases and J gave up 6 bases; unmatched junction bases: 6. This CDR3 has 13 residues. The CDR3 nucleotides read TGTGCCAGCAGCTGGGGGAGGGGTGGCGAGCAGTACTTC. The encoded protein is CASSWGRGGEQYF.

The chain couples TRBV5-4 to TRBJ2-1, with TRBD2 matching over 8 bases. Trimming took 1 base from V and 7 from J; bases not matched to a gene: 7. Germline V gene sequence: CDR1 SGHNT, CDR2 YYREEE (reference sequence). This CDR3 comprises 15 residues. CDR3 region: CASSLQRGGSNEQFF. The CDR3 DNA is TGTGCCAGCAGCTTGCAACGGGGGGGTTCAAATGAGCAGTTCTTC.